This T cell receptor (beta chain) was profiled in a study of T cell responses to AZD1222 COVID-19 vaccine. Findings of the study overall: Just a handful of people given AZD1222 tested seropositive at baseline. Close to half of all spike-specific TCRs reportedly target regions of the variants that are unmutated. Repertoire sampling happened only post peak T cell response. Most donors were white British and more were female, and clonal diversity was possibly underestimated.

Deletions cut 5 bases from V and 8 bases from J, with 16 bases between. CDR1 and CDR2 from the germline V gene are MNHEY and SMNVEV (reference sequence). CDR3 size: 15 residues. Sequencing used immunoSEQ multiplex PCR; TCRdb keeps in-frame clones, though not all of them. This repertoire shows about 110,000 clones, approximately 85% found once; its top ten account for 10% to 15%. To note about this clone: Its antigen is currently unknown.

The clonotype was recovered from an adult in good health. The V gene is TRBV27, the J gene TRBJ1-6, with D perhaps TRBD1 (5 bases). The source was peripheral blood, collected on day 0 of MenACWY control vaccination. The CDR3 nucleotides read TGTGCCAGCAGTCCCTACCAGGGAACGTATTCACCCCTCCACTTT. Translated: CASSPYQGTYSPLHF.